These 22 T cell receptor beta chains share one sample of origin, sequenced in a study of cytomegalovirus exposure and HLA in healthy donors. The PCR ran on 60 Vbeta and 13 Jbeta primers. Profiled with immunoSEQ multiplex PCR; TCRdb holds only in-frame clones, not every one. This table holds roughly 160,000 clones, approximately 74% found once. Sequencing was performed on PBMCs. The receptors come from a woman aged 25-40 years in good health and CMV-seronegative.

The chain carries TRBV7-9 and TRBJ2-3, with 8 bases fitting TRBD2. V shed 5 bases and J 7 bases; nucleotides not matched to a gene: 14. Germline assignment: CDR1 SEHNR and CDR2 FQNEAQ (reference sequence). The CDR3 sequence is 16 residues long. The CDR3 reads CASSQLLRGGQHTQYF. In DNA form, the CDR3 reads TGTGCCAGCAGCCAACTCCTTCGCGGGGGGCAACATACGCAGTATTTT.

The CDR3 region has the DNA TGTGCCAGCAATGGGGGCGACACAGATACGCAGTATTTT. Residues: CASNGGDTDTQYF. The chain combines TRBV7-2 with TRBJ2-3, with D possibly being TRBD1 (6 bases). CDR3 size: 13 residues. Per germline, CDR1 SGHTA and CDR2 FQGNSA. V dropped 7 bases and J dropped 2 bases, with 10 bases sitting between them. Drawing the rest from reference TRBV7-2 and TRBJ2-3, the complete variable domain is GAGVSQSPSNKVTEKGKDVELRCDPISGHTALYWYRQSLGQGLEFLIYFQGNSAPDKSGLPSDRFSAERTGGSVSTLTIQRTQQEDSAVYLCASNGGDTDTQYFGPGTRLTVL.

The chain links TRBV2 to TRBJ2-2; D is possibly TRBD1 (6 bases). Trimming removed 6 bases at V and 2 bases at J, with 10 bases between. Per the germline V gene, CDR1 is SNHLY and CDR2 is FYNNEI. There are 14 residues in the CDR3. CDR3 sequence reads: CASSSRGNTGELFF. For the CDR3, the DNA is TGTGCCAGCAGCTCCAGGGGAAACACCGGGGAGCTGTTTTTT.

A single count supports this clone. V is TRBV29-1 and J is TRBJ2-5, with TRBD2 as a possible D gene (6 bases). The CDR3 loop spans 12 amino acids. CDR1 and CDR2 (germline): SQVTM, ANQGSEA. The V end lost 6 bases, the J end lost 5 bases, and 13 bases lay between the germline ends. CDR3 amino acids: CSVSKGRETQYF. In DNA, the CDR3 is TGCAGCGTGTCGAAAGGGAGGGAGACCCAGTACTTC.

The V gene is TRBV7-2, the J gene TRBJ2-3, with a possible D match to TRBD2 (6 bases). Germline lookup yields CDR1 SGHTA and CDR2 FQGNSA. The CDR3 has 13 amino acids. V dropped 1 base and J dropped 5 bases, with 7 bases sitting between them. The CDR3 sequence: CASSLVGGDTQYF. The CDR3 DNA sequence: TGTGCCAGCAGCTTAGTCGGGGGAGATACGCAGTATTTT.

The CDR3 region has the DNA TGTGCCAGCACCTATCCTTTGGGAGGGAAGACTGAAGCTTTCTTT. Its translation is CASTYPLGGKTEAFF. The V call is TRBV28, the J call TRBJ1-1, with D unresolved. V gave up 7 bases and J gave up 5 bases, with 20 bases separating them. The CDR3 contains 15 residues. Germline V gene sequence: CDR1 MDHEN, CDR2 SYDVKM.

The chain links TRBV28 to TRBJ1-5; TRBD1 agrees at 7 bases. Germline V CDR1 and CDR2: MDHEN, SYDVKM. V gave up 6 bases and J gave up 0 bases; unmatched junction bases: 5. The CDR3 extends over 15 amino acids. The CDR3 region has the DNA TGTGCCAGCAGCCAGGGACAGTCTAGCAATCAGCCCCAGCATTTT. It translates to CASSQGQSSNQPQHF. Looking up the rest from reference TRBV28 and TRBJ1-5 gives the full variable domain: DVKVTQSSRYLVKRTGEKVFLECVQDMDHENMFWYRQDPGLGLRLIYFSYDVKMKEKGDIPEGYSVSREKKERFSLILESASTNQTSMYLCASSQGQSSNQPQHFGDGTRLSIL.

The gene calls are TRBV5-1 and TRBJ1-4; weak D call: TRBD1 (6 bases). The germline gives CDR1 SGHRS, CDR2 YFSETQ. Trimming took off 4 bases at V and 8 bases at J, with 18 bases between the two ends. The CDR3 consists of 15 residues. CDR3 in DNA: TGCGCCAGCAGCAGGGATGCAGGGGCAAGGGAAAAACTGTTTTTT. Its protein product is CASSRDAGAREKLFF.

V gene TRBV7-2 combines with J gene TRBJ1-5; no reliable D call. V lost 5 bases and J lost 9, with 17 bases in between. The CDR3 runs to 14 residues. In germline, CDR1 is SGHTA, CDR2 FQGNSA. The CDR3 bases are TGTGCCAGCAGCCGAAACTCCCAGGTGGGGCCCCAGCATTTT. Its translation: CASSRNSQVGPQHF. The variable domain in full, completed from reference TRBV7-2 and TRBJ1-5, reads GAGVSQSPSNKVTEKGKDVELRCDPISGHTALYWYRQSLGQGLEFLIYFQGNSAPDKSGLPSDRFSAERTGGSVSTLTIQRTQQEDSAVYLCASSRNSQVGPQHFGDGTRLSIL.

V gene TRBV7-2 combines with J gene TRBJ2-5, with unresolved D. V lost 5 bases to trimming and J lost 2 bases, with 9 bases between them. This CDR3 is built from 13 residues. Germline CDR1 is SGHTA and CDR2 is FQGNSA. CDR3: CASSTYTQETQYF. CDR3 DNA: TGTGCCAGCAGCACGTATACTCAAGAGACCCAGTACTTC.

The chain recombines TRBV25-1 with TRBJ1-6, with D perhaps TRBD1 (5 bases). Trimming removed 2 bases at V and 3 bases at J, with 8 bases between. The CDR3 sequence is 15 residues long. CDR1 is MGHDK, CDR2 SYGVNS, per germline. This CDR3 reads CASSEVGGYNSPLHF. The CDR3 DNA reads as TGTGCCAGCAGTGAAGTGGGGGGCTATAATTCACCCCTCCACTTT.

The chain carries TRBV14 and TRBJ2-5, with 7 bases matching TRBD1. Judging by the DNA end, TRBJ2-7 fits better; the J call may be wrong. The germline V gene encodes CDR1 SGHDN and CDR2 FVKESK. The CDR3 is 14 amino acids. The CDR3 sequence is CASSRDSWSYEQYF. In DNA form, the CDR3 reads TGTGCCAGCAGCCGGGACAGCTGGTCCTACGAGCAGTACTTC.

CDR3 region: CASSLLRLRSWSTEAFF. DNA for the CDR3: TGTGCCAGCAGCTTGTTAAGGTTACGTTCCTGGAGCACTGAAGCTTTCTTT. V usage is TRBV5-6 and J usage is TRBJ1-1, with no clear D. CDR1 is SGHDT, CDR2 YYEEEE, per germline. The CDR3 contains 17 residues. V shed 1 base and J shed 4 bases, with 20 bases lying between them.

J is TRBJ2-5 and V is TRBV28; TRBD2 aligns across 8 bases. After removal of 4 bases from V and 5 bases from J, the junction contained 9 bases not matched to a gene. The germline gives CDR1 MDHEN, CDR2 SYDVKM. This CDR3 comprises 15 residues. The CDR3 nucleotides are TGTGCCAGCAGTTCGCACAGGGTAGCGGGGGAGACCCAGTACTTC. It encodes CASSSHRVAGETQYF.

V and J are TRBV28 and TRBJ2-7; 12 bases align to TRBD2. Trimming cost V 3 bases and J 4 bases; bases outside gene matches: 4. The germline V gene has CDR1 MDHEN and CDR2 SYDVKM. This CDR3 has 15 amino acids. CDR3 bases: TGTGCCAGCAGTTTTCCGACTAGCGGGAGTTACGAGCAGTACTTC. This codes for CASSFPTSGSYEQYF.

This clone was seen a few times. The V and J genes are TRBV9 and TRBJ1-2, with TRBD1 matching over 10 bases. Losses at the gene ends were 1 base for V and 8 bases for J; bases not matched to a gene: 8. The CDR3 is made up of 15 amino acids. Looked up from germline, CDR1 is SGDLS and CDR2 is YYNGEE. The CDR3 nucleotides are TGTGCCAGCAGCGTACAAGGGGACAGGGGTGGCGGCTACACCTTC. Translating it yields CASSVQGDRGGGYTF.

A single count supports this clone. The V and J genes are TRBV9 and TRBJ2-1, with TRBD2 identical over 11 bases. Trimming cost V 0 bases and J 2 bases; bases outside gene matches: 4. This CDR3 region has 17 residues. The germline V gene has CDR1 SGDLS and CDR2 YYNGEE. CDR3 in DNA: TGTGCCAGCAGCGTAGAATCTAGCGGGGGGCCCTACAATGAGCAGTTCTTC. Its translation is CASSVESSGGPYNEQFF.

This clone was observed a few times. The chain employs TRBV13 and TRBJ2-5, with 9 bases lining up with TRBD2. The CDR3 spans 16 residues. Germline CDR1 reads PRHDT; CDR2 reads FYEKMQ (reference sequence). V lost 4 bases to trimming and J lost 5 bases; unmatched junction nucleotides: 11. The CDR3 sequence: CASSSREGQMGETQYF. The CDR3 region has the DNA TGTGCCAGCAGCTCGCGGGAGGGCCAAATGGGGGAGACCCAGTACTTC.

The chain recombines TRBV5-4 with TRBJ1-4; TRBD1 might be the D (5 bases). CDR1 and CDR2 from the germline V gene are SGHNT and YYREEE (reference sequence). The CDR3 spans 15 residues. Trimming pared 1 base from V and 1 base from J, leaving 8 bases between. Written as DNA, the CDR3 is TGTGCCAGCAGCTTGAAGGGGTTAACTAATGAAAAACTGTTTTTT. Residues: CASSLKGLTNEKLFF.

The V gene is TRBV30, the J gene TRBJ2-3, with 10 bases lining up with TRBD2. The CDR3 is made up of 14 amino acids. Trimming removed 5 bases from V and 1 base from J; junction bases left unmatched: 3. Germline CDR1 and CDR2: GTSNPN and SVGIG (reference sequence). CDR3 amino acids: CAWALAGGTDTQYF. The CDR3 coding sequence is TGTGCCTGGGCGCTAGCGGGGGGCACAGATACGCAGTATTTT.

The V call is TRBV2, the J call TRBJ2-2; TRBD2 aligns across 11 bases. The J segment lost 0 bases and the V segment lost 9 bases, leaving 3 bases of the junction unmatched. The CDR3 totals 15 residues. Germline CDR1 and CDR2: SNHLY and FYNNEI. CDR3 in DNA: TGTGCCAGTTCTAGCGGGGGGTCGAACACCGGGGAGCTGTTTTTT. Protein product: CASSSGGSNTGELFF.

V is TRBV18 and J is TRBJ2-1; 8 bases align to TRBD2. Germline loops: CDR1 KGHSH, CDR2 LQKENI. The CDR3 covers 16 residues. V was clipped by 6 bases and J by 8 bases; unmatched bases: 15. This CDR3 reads CASSPITSGVYDEQFF. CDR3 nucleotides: TGTGCCAGCTCTCCAATTACTAGCGGAGTGTACGATGAGCAGTTCTTC.